This entry features one TCR beta chain sequence. These data originate in a study of blood T cell repertoires in COVID-19. Study details: Sample material is recorded as cDNA or gDNA derived from T cells, B-cell-depleted T cells, or PBMCs.

Authors' data handling: Using reference gene primer amplification, nucleated cell counts were estimated. Clones were read by immunoSEQ multiplex PCR, and TCRdb kept only the in-frame ones, dropping some. Clone size and V and J calls were adopted from that table, with D and trimming inferred from the DNA. The repertoire holds about 190,000 clones, with approximately 81% as singletons. This CDR3 has 18 amino acids. Trimming removed 6 bases from V and 0 bases from J; junction bases left unmatched: 10. CDR1 and CDR2 from the germline V gene are SGDLS and YYNGEE. Sequencing used peripheral blood. V and J are TRBV9 and TRBJ1-3; TRBD1 matches at 12 bases. This TCR was recovered from a woman at least 80 years old with acute or convalescent COVID-19. The CDR3 protein is CASTPGQGASYSGNTIYF. In DNA, the CDR3 is TGTGCCAGCACTCCGGGACAGGGGGCTTCTTACTCTGGAAACACCATATATTTT.